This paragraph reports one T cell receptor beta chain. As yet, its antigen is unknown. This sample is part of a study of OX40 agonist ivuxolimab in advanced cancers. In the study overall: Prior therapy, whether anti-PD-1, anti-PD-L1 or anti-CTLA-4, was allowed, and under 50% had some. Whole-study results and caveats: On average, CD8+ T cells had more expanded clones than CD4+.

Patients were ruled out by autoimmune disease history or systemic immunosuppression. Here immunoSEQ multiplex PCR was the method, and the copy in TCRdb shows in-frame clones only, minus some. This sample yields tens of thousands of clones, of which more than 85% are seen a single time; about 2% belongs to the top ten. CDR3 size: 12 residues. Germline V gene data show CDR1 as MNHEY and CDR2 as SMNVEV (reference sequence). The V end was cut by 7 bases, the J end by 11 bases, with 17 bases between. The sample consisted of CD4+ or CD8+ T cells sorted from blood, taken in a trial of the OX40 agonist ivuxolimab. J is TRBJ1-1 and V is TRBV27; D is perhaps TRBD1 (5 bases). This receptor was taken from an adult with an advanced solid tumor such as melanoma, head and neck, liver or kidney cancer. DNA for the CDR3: TGTGCCAGCACCCCCGGTGGGGGGGTGGCTTTCTTT. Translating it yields CASTPGGGVAFF.